These 24 T cell receptor beta chains originate from one sample sequenced in a study of shared T cell receptors in the human thymus. Method: immunoSEQ multiplex PCR; TCRdb's copy keeps in-frame clones and lacks some. The sample lists roughly 660,000 clones, approximately 88% occurring once. The sample also formed part of further work on human thymus T cells.

Sequenced: thymocytes. All receptors come from a boy under two years old with a congenital heart defect.

This clone turned up a few times. The rearrangement joins TRBV28 to TRBJ1-5, with 8 nucleotides matching TRBD1. The V gene end was trimmed by 4 bases and the J gene end by 2 bases; junction bases not matched to a gene: 13. The length of the CDR3 is 18 residues. CDR1 and CDR2 (germline): MDHEN, SYDVKM. CDR3 sequence (DNA): TGTGCCAGCAGTTCGGAGGACAGGGAAGGTTATGGCAATCAGCCCCAGCATTTT. Protein product: CASSSEDREGYGNQPQHF.

This rearrangement joins TRBV2 to TRBJ2-5, with 7 bases that match TRBD2. The CDR3 is 14 amino acids. V shed 8 bases and J 5 bases; nucleotides not matched to a gene: 11. Germline lookup yields CDR1 SNHLY and CDR2 FYNNEI. The CDR3 region is CASGLGGVLETQYF. For the CDR3, the DNA is TGTGCCAGCGGGCTTGGGGGGGTCTTGGAGACCCAGTACTTC.

This chain connects TRBV10-3 to TRBJ2-7; D is possibly TRBD1 (6 bases). This CDR3 has 12 amino acids. V was shortened by 9 bases and J by 3 bases, with 12 bases between the two germline ends. CDR1 and CDR2 (germline): ENHRY, SYGVKD. The chain's CDR3 is CAMGDNYYEQYF. DNA of the CDR3: TGTGCCATGGGGGACAACTACTACGAGCAGTACTTC.

This chain uses TRBV7-9 with TRBJ2-4; 8 bases are shared with TRBD2. Germline V gene lookup returns CDR1 SEHNR and CDR2 FQNEAQ (reference sequence). Trimming cost V 0 bases and J 4 bases; bases outside gene matches: 5. The CDR3 runs to 16 residues. CDR3 residues: CASSLAKGTRKNIQYF. The DNA of the CDR3 is TGTGCCAGCAGCTTAGCTAAAGGGACTAGGAAAAACATTCAGTACTTC.

This chain joins TRBV4-1 and TRBJ2-4, with 13 bases lining up with TRBD2. Germline CDR1 MGHRA, CDR2 YSYEKL. The junction had 8 bases not matched to a gene; V was cut back by 5 bases and J by 1 base. The CDR3 totals 18 residues. This CDR3 is CASSGTSGTRRAKNIQYF. CDR3 coding DNA: TGCGCCAGCAGCGGGACTAGCGGGACTCGGCGGGCCAAAAACATTCAGTACTTC.

This clone was detected only once. The V and J genes are TRBV5-6 and TRBJ1-6; D possibly corresponds to TRBD1 (5 bases). The CDR3 extends over 15 amino acids. Germline V gives CDR1 SGHDT, CDR2 YYEEEE. The V end was cut by 4 bases, the J end by 4 bases, with 12 bases between. Here the CDR3 DNA reads TGTGCCAGCAGCATGACAGCACGGTATAATTCACCCCTCCACTTT. This translates into CASSMTARYNSPLHF.

The genes are TRBV29-1 and TRBJ2-5; a weak D match, TRBD2 (6 bases). V was shortened by 2 bases and J by 7 bases, with 17 bases between the two germline ends. The CDR3 runs to 14 residues. Germline V gene lookup returns CDR1 SQVTM and CDR2 ANQGSEA. The CDR3 DNA follows: TGCAGCGTTGAACCGGGGGACCCAAACGGGACCCAGTACTTC. This translates into CSVEPGDPNGTQYF.

V and J are TRBV6-9 and TRBJ2-3; 9 bases are a match to TRBD2. The germline CDR1 and CDR2 sequences are MNHGY and SVAAGI. The ends lost 6 bases at V and 1 base at J; junction bases unmatched: 11. The CDR3 is 17 amino acids. The CDR3 region is CASSPAVTSGCTDTQYF. The CDR3 coding sequence is TGTGCCAGCAGCCCCGCGGTGACTAGCGGTTGCACAGATACGCAGTATTTT.

J is TRBJ2-5 and V is TRBV5-1; a possible D gene is TRBD2 (6 bases). CDR1 and CDR2 from the germline V gene are SGHRS and YFSETQ. Trimming pared 2 bases from V and 4 bases from J, leaving 18 bases between. The CDR3 extends over 16 amino acids. DNA of the CDR3: TGCGCCAGCAGCTTCCTACTAGCTCCCCCGATAGAGACCCAGTACTTC. This translates into CASSFLLAPPIETQYF.

The genes are TRBV10-3 and TRBJ1-2; TRBD1 aligns across 9 bases. CDR1 is ENHRY, CDR2 SYGVKD, per germline. CDR3 length equals 15 residues. V lost 4 bases to trimming and J lost 4 bases; unmatched junction nucleotides: 7. Here the CDR3 reads CAISAQDRGPYGYTF. CDR3 nucleotides: TGTGCCATCAGTGCTCAGGACAGGGGACCCTATGGCTACACCTTC.

J is TRBJ2-1 and V is TRBV7-6, with D possibly matching TRBD2 (5 bases). This CDR3 is 17 amino acids long. The V and J ends lost 1 base and 3 bases respectively, with 16 bases between them. CDR1 is SGHVS, CDR2 FNYEAQ, per germline. CDR3 nucleotide sequence: TGTGCCAGCAGCTTAGAGGGTAGCGAACCTCTCTACAATGAGCAGTTCTTC. Its protein product is CASSLEGSEPLYNEQFF. The full variable domain, completed using reference TRBV7-6 and TRBJ2-1, is GAGVSQSPRYKVTKRGQDVALRCDPISGHVSLYWYRQALGQGPEFLTYFNYEAQQDKSGLPNDRFSAERPEGSISTLTIQRTEQRDSAMYRCASSLEGSEPLYNEQFFGPGTRLTVL.

The chain combines TRBV11-2 with TRBJ2-1, with 7 positions matching TRBD2. The V segment lost 4 bases and the J segment 7 bases; nucleotides outside the gene matches: 7. The CDR3 is 14 amino acids. CDR1 is SGHAT and CDR2 is FQNNGV in the germline V gene. In DNA, the CDR3 is TGTGCCAGCAGCTCGCGGGAGAGGGCGAATGAGCAGTTCTTC. Translated, it gives CASSSRERANEQFF.

The chain couples TRBV7-6 to TRBJ2-3; 7 positions match TRBD2. The CDR3 contains 14 residues. The germline V gene has CDR1 SGHVS and CDR2 FNYEAQ. The V and J ends lost 5 bases and 8 bases, in that order; junction bases with no gene match: 10. CDR3 sequence: CASSRDYFRATQYF. In nucleotides, the CDR3 is TGTGCCAGCAGCCGGGACTACTTTCGGGCTACGCAGTATTTT. Combining the CDR3 with reference TRBV7-6 and TRBJ2-3 gives the whole variable domain GAGVSQSPRYKVTKRGQDVALRCDPISGHVSLYWYRQALGQGPEFLTYFNYEAQQDKSGLPNDRFSAERPEGSISTLTIQRTEQRDSAMYRCASSRDYFRATQYFGPGTRLTVL.

The chain joins TRBV30 to TRBJ2-1; D is perhaps TRBD1 (7 bases). The CDR3 runs 14 residues. Per the germline V gene, CDR1 is GTSNPN and CDR2 is SVGIG (reference sequence). V shed 3 bases and J shed 7 bases, with 16 bases lying between them. In DNA form, the CDR3 reads TGTGCCTGGAGCCCCGGCAGGGGGAGGAATGAGCAGTTCTTC. Translation: CAWSPGRGRNEQFF.

The chain is built from TRBV4-3 and TRBJ2-1, with TRBD2 matching 9 bases. Trimming at V came to 3 bases and at J to 5 bases, leaving 5 bases not matched to a gene. The germline gives CDR1 LGHNA, CDR2 YSLEER. The CDR3 loop spans 15 amino acids. The CDR3 here is CASSHAREGNNEQFF. The CDR3 bases are TGCGCCAGCAGCCATGCGCGGGAGGGTAACAATGAGCAGTTCTTC.

This clone was observed a few times. The V call is TRBV28, the J call TRBJ2-7; possibly TRBD1 for D (6 bases). The CDR3 has 16 amino acids. Between the trimmed V and J ends, which lost 6 bases and 4 bases, there was a span of 22 bases. Germline CDR1 and CDR2: MDHEN and SYDVKM. The CDR3 spells CASRNYAGTPDYEQYF. For the CDR3, the DNA is TGTGCCAGCAGAAACTACGCCGGGACACCCGATTACGAGCAGTACTTC.

A remark on this clone: The junction departs from germline at one end; a sequencing error may be responsible. The DNA of the CDR3 is TGTGCCAGCAGCTTGGTGGGGAACAGGGCTTATGGCCACACCTTC. It translates to CASSLVGNRAYGHTF. V gene TRBV5-6 combines with J gene TRBJ1-2; perhaps TRBD1 as D (6 bases). Germline loops: CDR1 SGHDT, CDR2 YYEEEE. The CDR3 spans 15 residues. The full variable domain, its missing parts supplied by reference TRBV5-6 and TRBJ1-2, is DAGVTQSPTHLIKTRGQQVTLRCSPKSGHDTVSWYQQALGQGPQFIFQYYEEEERQRGNFPDRFSGHQFPNYSSELNVNALLLGDSALYLCASSLVGNRAYGHTFGSGTRLTVV.

The genes are TRBV6-4 and TRBJ2-3; D unresolved. CDR1 is MRHNA and CDR2 is SNTAGT in the germline V gene. V was cut by 0 bases and J by 1 base, with 11 bases left in between. The CDR3 extends over 16 amino acids. CDR3 sequence: CASSDSYPPGTDTQYF. CDR3 DNA sequence: TGTGCCAGCAGTGACTCATATCCGCCGGGCACAGATACGCAGTATTTT.

The chain carries TRBV10-3 and TRBJ2-1; 10 bases are a match to TRBD2. V trimming: 10 bases; J trimming: 7 bases; junction bases outside the gene matches: 7. The CDR3 is made up of 13 amino acids. The germline gives CDR1 ENHRY, CDR2 SYGVKD. The CDR3 bases are TGTGCCACCAGCGGGGGGGTTTGGAATGAGCAGTTCTTC. Amino acid sequence: CATSGGVWNEQFF.

The rearrangement uses TRBV14 and TRBJ2-2; TRBD1 aligns across 7 bases. Germline loops: CDR1 SGHDN, CDR2 FVKESK. This CDR3 spans 16 amino acids. Trimming at V came to 1 base and at J to 1 base, leaving 3 bases not matched to a gene. In nucleotides, the CDR3 is TGTGCCAGCAGCCAAGGGGACAGAAAGAACACCGGGGAGCTGTTTTTT. It yields the protein CASSQGDRKNTGELFF.

The rearrangement joins TRBV15 to TRBJ1-4, with D possibly matching TRBD1 (6 bases). V was shortened by 6 bases and J by 0 bases, with 17 bases between the two germline ends. There are 17 residues in the CDR3. Looked up from germline, CDR1 is LNHNV and CDR2 is YYDKDF (reference sequence). The CDR3 region has the DNA TGTGCCACCAGGGAGTCCCAGGACAGCTCAACTAATGAAAAACTGTTTTTT. This codes for CATRESQDSSTNEKLFF.

The table lists this clone with a count of one. The chain is built from TRBV4-3 and TRBJ1-4; TRBD1 matches at 9 bases. The CDR3 extends over 18 amino acids. Germline CDR1 LGHNA, CDR2 YSLEER. The V gene end was trimmed by 0 bases and the J gene end by 5 bases; junction bases not matched to a gene: 10. Written as DNA, the CDR3 is TGCGCCAGCAGCCAAGACCCTTGGACAGGGGCCCAAAATGAAAAACTGTTTTTT. This sequence encodes CASSQDPWTGAQNEKLFF.

The chain recombines TRBV27 with TRBJ1-4, with D maybe TRBD1 (6 bases). The CDR3 runs 16 residues. The V end lost 6 bases, the J end lost 4 bases, and 18 bases lay between the germline ends. Germline V gene lookup returns CDR1 MNHEY and CDR2 SMNVEV (reference sequence). CDR3 sequence: CASRQTGTPLNEKLFF. The CDR3 coding sequence is TGTGCCAGCAGACAAACAGGGACCCCTCTTAATGAAAAACTGTTTTTT.

The chain couples TRBV6-1 to TRBJ2-7, with D uncertain. Germline V gives CDR1 MNHNS, CDR2 SASEGT. The CDR3 has 14 residues. The germline V and J ends were trimmed by 0 bases and 5 bases, with 11 bases remaining between them. Here the CDR3 reads CASSEASAVNEQYF. The CDR3 DNA follows: TGTGCCAGCAGTGAAGCGTCCGCGGTCAACGAGCAGTACTTC.